This T cell receptor beta chain appears in the sequencing data of a study of cytomegalovirus exposure and HLA in healthy donors. The count of this clone is one. Antigen unknown. Study-level results: In a later analysis, CMV-associated beta chains were mostly HLA-associated, it appeared.

PCR was performed using 60 Vbeta and 13 Jbeta primers. Data came from immunoSEQ multiplex PCR; TCRdb stores just in-frame clones and leaves some out. Found here are 130,000 to 150,000 clones, about 75% of them singletons; the top ten hold roughly 0.7%. The receptor was derived from a male donor in good health and CMV-seronegative. Sequences were obtained from PBMCs.

The CDR3: CASSQPGGGSYEQYF. In DNA form, the CDR3 reads TGCGCCAGCAGCCAGCCGGGCGGGGGGTCCTACGAGCAGTACTTC. The chain couples TRBV4-1 to TRBJ2-7; 8 nucleotides match TRBD2. CDR3 length: 15 residues. V lost 3 bases to trimming and J lost 1 base; unmatched junction nucleotides: 5. Germline V gene data show CDR1 as MGHRA and CDR2 as YSYEKL.